This TCR beta chain originates from a study of blood T cell repertoires in COVID-19. Study-level background: T cells, B-cell-depleted T cells, or PBMCs provided the cDNA or gDNA that served as material.

Per the original data handling: By means of reference gene primer amplification, nucleated cell counts were estimated. Profiled with immunoSEQ multiplex PCR; TCRdb holds only in-frame clones, not every one. V, J and clone size are those of that table, while D and trimming were read from the DNA. The sample contains tens of thousands of clones, about 85% of which appear only once. The CDR3 loop spans 12 amino acids. In germline, CDR1 is SGHAT, CDR2 FQNNGV. V was trimmed by 2 bases and J by 8 bases, leaving 9 bases between them. V gene TRBV11-2 combines with J gene TRBJ1-2; D is unclear. Sequenced input: peripheral blood. The sequence came from a human donor with acute or convalescent COVID-19. The donor label of this sample is uncertain. The CDR3 nucleotides are TGTGCCAGCAGCTTATTGGGCTACGGCTACACCTTC. Protein product: CASSLLGYGYTF.